Included here is one TCR beta chain sequence, with context. Antigen: not known. The PCR employed 60 Vbeta primers together with 13 Jbeta primers. Here immunoSEQ multiplex PCR was the method, and the copy in TCRdb shows in-frame clones only, minus some. The sample holds about 120,000 clones, about three quarters seen once. This sample stems from a study of cytomegalovirus exposure and HLA in healthy donors. Study summary: Of all 400 or so donors who were genotyped, 70% to 85% belonged to the Caucasian-associated ancestry cluster. General study findings and limits: Most of the TCR beta V segments (in an earlier analysis) were productive either about 90% or about 30% of the time. TCR association rates varied by HLA locus in a later analysis, with DRB1 highest and HLA-C lowest. What was likely a sequencing artifact was a cluster of highly shared sequence variants.

This receptor was taken from a female donor in good health and CMV-seronegative. Sequenced material: PBMCs.

DNA for the CDR3: TGTGCCTGGAGTGTACGGGAGGGGACGGGGACTGAAGCTTTCTTT. Translated, it gives CAWSVREGTGTEAFF. The chain is built from TRBV30 and TRBJ1-1; tentatively, D is TRBD1 (5 bases). Trimming pared 0 bases from V and 5 bases from J, leaving 16 bases between. Germline CDR1 and CDR2: GTSNPN and SVGIG (reference sequence). The CDR3 is 15 residues long.